The clone carrying this TCR beta chain showed up just a few times. The data belong to a study of T-cell reconstitution after alpha-beta-depleted transplantation in children. The TCRbeta library was prepared with unique molecular identifiers. TCRdb analysed the PCR reads with MiXCR anew, one entry per CDR3 protein. The sample lists almost 400,000 distinct CDR3 sequences, about a fifth occurring once. The CDR3 is made up of 14 amino acids. The germline CDR1 and CDR2 sequences are ENHRY and SYGVKD. With 0 bases removed from V and 5 bases from J, the gap between germline ends came to 10 bases. Source: PBMCs from the stem cell graft donor, taken from the stem cell graft. The TCR sequence derives from a human donor who donated a stem cell graft to a child with acute myeloid leukemia. This chain links TRBV10-3 with TRBJ1-1; D might be TRBD1 (6 bases). The CDR3 sequence is CAISESGGHTEAFF. For the CDR3, the DNA is TGTGCCATCAGTGAGTCCGGGGGGCATACTGAAGCTTTCTTT.